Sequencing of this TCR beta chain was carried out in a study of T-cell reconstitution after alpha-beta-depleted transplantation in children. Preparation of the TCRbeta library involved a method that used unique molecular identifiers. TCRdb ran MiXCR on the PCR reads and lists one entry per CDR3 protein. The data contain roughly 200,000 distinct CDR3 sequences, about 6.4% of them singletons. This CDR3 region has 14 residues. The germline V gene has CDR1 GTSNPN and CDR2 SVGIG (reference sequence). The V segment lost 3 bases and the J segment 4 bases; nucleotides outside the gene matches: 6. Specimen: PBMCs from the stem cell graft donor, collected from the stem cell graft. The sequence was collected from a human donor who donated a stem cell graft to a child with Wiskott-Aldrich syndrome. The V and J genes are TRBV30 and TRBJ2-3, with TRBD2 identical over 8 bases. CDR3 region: CAWSISGISDTQYF. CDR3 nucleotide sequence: TGTGCCTGGAGCATTAGCGGGATTTCAGATACGCAGTATTTT.